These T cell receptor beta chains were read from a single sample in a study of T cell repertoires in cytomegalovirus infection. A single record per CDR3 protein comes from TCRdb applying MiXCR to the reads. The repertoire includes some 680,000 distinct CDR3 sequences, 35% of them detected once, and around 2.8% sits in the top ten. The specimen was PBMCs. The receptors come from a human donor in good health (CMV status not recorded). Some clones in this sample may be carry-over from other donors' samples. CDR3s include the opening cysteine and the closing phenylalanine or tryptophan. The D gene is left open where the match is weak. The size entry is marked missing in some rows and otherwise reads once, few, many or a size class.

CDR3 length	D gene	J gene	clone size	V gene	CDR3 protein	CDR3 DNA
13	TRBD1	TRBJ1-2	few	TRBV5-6	CASSFRDRDSGTF	TGTGCCAGCAGCTTCCGGGACAGGGACTCTGGAACCTTC
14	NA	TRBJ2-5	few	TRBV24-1	CATSDLGRQETQYF	TGTGCCACCAGTGATTTGGGCCGCCAAGAGACCCAGTACTTC
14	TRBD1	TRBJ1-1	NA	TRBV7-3	CASSLQGGTTEAFF	TGTGCCAGCAGCCTCCAGGGGGGTACCACTGAAGCTTTCTTT
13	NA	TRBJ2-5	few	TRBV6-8	CASRRFPQETQYF	TGTGCCAGTCGTAGGTTCCCCCAAGAGACCCAGTACTTC
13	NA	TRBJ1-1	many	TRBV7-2	CASSHYLNTEAFF	TGTGCCAGCAGCCACTACTTGAACACTGAAGCTTTCTTT
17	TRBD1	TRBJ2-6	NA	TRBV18	CASSPINRGWGANVLTF	TGTGCCAGCTCACCGATAAACAGGGGATGGGGGGCCAACGTCCTGACTTTC
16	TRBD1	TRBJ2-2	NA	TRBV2	CASSVFTGGGTGELFF	TGTGCCAGCAGTGTGTTTACAGGGGGCGGAACCGGGGAGCTGTTTTTT
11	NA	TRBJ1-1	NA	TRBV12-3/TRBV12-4	CAITRNTEAFF	TGTGCCATCACCCGGAACACTGAAGCTTTCTTT
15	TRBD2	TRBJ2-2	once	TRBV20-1	CSAPSGRLVTGELFF	TGCAGTGCTCCCAGCGGGAGGCTCGTCACCGGGGAGCTGTTTTTT
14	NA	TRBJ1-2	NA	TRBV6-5	CASSSNGIIDGYTF	TGTGCCAGCAGTTCGAACGGGATAATAGATGGCTACACCTTC
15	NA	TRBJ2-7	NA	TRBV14	CASSQGGPPVTGMDF	TGTGCCAGCAGCCAAGGTGGCCCCCCAGTTACCGGTATGGACTTC
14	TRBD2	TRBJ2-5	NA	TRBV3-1	CASTTSGRRETQYF	TGTGCCAGCACAACAAGCGGGAGAAGAGAGACCCAGTACTTC
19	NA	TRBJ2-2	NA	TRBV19	CASSIRGRAWTANTGELFF	TGTGCCAGTAGTATAAGGGGTCGCGCGTGGACGGCGAACACCGGGGAGCTGTTTTTT
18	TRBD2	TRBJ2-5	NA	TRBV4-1	CASSARTSGSDESETQYF	TGCGCCAGCAGCGCCCGGACTAGCGGGAGTGATGAGTCAGAGACCCAGTACTTC
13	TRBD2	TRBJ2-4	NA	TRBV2	CARGGSGKNIQYF	TGTGCCAGAGGAGGTAGCGGGAAGAACATTCAGTACTTC
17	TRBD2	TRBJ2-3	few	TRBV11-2	CASSLPLAGGKGDTQYF	TGTGCCAGCAGCTTACCCTTAGCGGGAGGGAAGGGAGATACGCAGTATTTT
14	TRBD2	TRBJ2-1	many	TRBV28	CASSSIAGGDEQFF	TGTGCCAGCAGTTCTATAGCGGGAGGGGATGAGCAGTTCTTC
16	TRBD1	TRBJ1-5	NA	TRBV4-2	CASSDTKQGKEQPQHF	TGTGCCAGCAGCGACACAAAACAGGGGAAGGAGCAGCCCCAGCATTTT
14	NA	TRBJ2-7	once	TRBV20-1	CSATEPGFTYEQYF	TGCAGTGCTACGGAGCCGGGGTTTACCTACGAGCAGTACTTC
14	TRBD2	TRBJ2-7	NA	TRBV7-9	CASSFERESGEQYF	TGTGCCAGCAGCTTCGAGCGGGAGTCAGGCGAGCAGTACTTC
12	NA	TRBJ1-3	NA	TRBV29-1	CSVVTSGNTIYF	TGCAGCGTTGTCACCTCTGGAAACACCATATATTTT
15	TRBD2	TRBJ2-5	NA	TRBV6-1	CASSETSGNQETQYF	TGTGCCAGCAGTGAGACTAGCGGCAACCAAGAGACCCAGTACTTC
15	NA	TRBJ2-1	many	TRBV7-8	CASSPRTMSYNEQFF	TGTGCCAGCAGCCCTCGGACTATGTCCTACAATGAGCAGTTCTTC
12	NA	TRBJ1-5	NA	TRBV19	CASQRRLQPQHF	TGTGCCAGCCAAAGACGACTGCAGCCCCAGCATTTT
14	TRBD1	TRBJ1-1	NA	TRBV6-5	CASRPGTGIAEAFF	TGTGCCAGCAGACCCGGGACAGGGATAGCTGAAGCTTTCTTT
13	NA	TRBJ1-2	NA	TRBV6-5	CASSPARAYGYTF	TGTGCCAGCAGCCCAGCCCGGGCATATGGCTACACCTTC